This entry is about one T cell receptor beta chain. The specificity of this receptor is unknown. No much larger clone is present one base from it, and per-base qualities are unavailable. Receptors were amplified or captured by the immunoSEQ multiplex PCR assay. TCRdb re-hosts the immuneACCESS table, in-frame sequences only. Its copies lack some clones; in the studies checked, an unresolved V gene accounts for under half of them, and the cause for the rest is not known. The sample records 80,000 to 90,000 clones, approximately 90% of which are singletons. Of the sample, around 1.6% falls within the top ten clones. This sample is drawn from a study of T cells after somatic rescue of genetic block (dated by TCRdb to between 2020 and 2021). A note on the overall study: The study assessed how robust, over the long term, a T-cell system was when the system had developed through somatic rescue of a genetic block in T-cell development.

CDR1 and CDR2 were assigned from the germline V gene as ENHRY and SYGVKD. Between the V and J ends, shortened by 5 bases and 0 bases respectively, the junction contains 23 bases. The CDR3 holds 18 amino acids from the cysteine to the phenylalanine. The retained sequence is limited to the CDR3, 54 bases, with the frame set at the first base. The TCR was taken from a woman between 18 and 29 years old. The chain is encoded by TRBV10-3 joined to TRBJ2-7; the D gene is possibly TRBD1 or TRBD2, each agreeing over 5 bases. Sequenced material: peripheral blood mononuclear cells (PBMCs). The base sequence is TGTGCCATCAGTCCTCCGGGACCTGACAACAAAGCCTCCTACGAGCAGTACTTC. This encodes CAISPPGPDNKASYEQYF.